The next 4 T cell receptor beta chains were all read from a single sample in a study of a mutant IDH1 vaccine in newly diagnosed glioma. The table came from immunoSEQ multiplex PCR; TCRdb's copy has only in-frame clones and leaves some out. The data hold about 56,000 clones, with under 85% observed a single time. As to time point: week 47, end of study. In the vaccine, a single dose held 300 ug of the mutant IDH1 20-mer peptide, along with topical imiquimod. The antigens for these receptors are not known. This sample comprised PBMCs, obtained from a glioma patient whose treatment included an IDH1 peptide vaccine. The origin of the receptors is a woman in her forties or fifties with glioma.

The chain carries TRBV27 and TRBJ2-6; D possibly corresponds to TRBD1 (6 bases). Per the germline V gene, CDR1 is MNHEY and CDR2 is SMNVEV (reference sequence). Trimming shortened V by 6 bases and J by 4 bases, and 19 bases separated the two germline ends. The CDR3 is made up of 17 amino acids. For the CDR3, the DNA is TGTGCCAGCAGCCAGGGGCTTGTAGCATTGGGGGCCAACGTCCTGACTTTC. Translating gives CASSQGLVALGANVLTF.

This clone was found once. The chain couples TRBV29-1 to TRBJ1-2, with no clear D. This CDR3 comprises 12 residues. V lost 3 bases and J lost 3, with 8 bases in between. Germline CDR1 and CDR2: SQVTM and ANQGSEA. The CDR3 region is CSVDPRDYGYTF. The CDR3 DNA sequence: TGCAGCGTTGATCCAAGAGACTATGGCTACACCTTC.

This chain connects TRBV4-1 to TRBJ1-1, with 8 nucleotides matching TRBD1. Germline CDR1 and CDR2: MGHRA and YSYEKL. This CDR3 contains 14 residues. V shed 6 bases, J shed 5 bases, and the junction held 8 bases outside the gene matches. The CDR3, as DNA: TGCGCCAGCAGGGATGACAGGGGAGGAACTGAAGCTTTCTTT. Translated, it gives CASRDDRGGTEAFF.

The chain recombines TRBV9 with TRBJ1-3, with no clear D. The CDR3 runs 16 residues. Germline assignment: CDR1 SGDLS and CDR2 YYNGEE. With 4 bases removed from V and 0 bases from J, the gap between germline ends came to 14 bases. The CDR3 nucleotides read TGTGCCAGCAGCACCGCGACACTTATCTCTGGAAACACCATATATTTT. Its protein is CASSTATLISGNTIYF.